This TCR beta chain was identified during a study of cytomegalovirus exposure and HLA in healthy donors. Overall study context: Some 85 million unique TCRs, all from HLA-typed donors, were included in an early release of the data. Study results and caveats: In an earlier analysis, most TCR beta V segments were productive about 87% or about 30% of the time. It has been reported that TCR beta sequences accurately predicted the HLA-A and HLA-B alleles of most subjects.

With regard to this clone: Its target is unknown.

PCR used 60 Vbeta primers and 13 Jbeta primers. The repertoire was sequenced with immunoSEQ multiplex PCR; TCRdb's copy has only in-frame clones and lacks some. The sample records roughly 150,000 clones, about two thirds being singletons. Source material: PBMCs. The clonotype comes from a woman under 30 in good health and CMV-seronegative.

The DNA of the CDR3 is TGTGCCAGCAGCTTCTACAGGGAATATCGGGGCTACACCTTC. This encodes CASSFYREYRGYTF. V gene TRBV7-2 combines with J gene TRBJ1-2, with D maybe TRBD1 (6 bases). Germline V gene lookup returns CDR1 SGHTA and CDR2 FQGNSA. Trimming left V 3 bases short and J 8 bases short, with 16 bases between. This CDR3 contains 14 residues.